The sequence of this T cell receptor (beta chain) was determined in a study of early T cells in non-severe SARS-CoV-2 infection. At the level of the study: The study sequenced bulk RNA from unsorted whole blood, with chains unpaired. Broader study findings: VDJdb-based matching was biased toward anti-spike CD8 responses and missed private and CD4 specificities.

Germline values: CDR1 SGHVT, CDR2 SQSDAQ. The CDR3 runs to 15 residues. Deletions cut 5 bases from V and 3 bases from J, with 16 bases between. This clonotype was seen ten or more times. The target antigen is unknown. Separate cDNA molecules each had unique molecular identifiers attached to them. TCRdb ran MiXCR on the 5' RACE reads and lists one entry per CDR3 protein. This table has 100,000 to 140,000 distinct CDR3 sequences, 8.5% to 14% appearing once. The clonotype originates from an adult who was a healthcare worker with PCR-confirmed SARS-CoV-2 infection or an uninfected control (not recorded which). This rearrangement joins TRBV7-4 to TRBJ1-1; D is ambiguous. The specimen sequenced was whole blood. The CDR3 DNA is TGTGCCAGCAGCCTTCGCCGGGCCAGATACACTGAAGCTTTCTTT. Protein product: CASSLRRARYTEAFF.